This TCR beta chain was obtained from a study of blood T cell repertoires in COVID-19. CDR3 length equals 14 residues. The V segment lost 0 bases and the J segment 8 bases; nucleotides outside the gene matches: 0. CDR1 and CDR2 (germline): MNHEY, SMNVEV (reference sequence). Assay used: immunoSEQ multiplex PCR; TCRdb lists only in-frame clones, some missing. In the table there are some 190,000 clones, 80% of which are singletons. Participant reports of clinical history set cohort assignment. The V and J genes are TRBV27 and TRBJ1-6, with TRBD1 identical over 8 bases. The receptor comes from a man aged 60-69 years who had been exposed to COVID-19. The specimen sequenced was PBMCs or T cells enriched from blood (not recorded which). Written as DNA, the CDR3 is TGTGCCAGCAGTTTATCGGACAGGGATTCACCCCTCCACTTT. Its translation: CASSLSDRDSPLHF.